A single T cell receptor beta chain is shown here with its context. Its antigen is currently unknown. Assay: immunoSEQ multiplex PCR; the TCRdb copy retains only in-frame clones and omits some. Of tens of thousands of clones listed, around 83% were seen once; the top ten hold 2.5%. CDR3 length equals 12 residues. The germline CDR1 and CDR2 sequences are SGHRS and YFSETQ. With 0 bases removed from V and 8 bases from J, the gap between germline ends came to 8 bases. The data originate from a study of T cells in narcolepsy. Whole-study results and caveats: No autoreactive T cell clone sequences appeared in some memory CD4+ repertoires.

The source material was CD45RA- memory CD4+ T cells from PBMCs. The sequence came from a human donor with narcolepsy. The J gene is TRBJ1-2, the V gene TRBV5-1; D is undetermined. In nucleotides, the CDR3 is TGCGCCAGCAGCTTGGGGGAGGACGGCTACACCTTC. The encoded protein is CASSLGEDGYTF.